This T cell receptor beta chain was documented in a study of blood T cell repertoires in COVID-19. For the study at large: Some COVID-19 samples were acute and others convalescent; all came from the United States, Italy and Spain. PBMCs, B-cell-depleted T cells, or T cells were the source of the cDNA or gDNA that made up the material.

This CDR3 contains 13 residues. Trimming stripped 0 bases from V and 4 bases from J, with 4 bases between. Per the germline V gene, CDR1 is SGHKS and CDR2 is YYEKEE (reference sequence). Clinical history as reported by participants underpinned cohort assignment. Study processing details: Estimated nucleated cell counts came from reference gene primer amplification. Only in-frame clones appear in the TCRdb table, and some are missing; sequencing was by immunoSEQ multiplex PCR. For V, J and clone size, that table is used; D and trimming come from the DNA. There are hundreds of thousands of clones in the sample; nearly 90% occur only once, and 3% to 4% lies in the top ten.

The sequenced material came from PBMCs or T cells enriched from blood (not recorded which). This TCR came from a woman aged 25 to 39 with acute COVID-19. V usage is TRBV5-5 and J usage is TRBJ2-2; no reliable D call. The CDR3 reads CASSLAVTGELFF. The CDR3 region has the DNA TGTGCCAGCAGCTTGGCGGTCACCGGGGAGCTGTTTTTT.